The 3 T cell receptor beta chains presented below share a single source sample, sequenced in a study of T cell changes during pregnancy in multiple sclerosis. The table came from immunoSEQ multiplex PCR; TCRdb's copy has only in-frame clones and leaves some out. The sample has tens of thousands of clones, around nine tenths seen once. What was sequenced was peripheral blood from another person, used as feeder cells. The receptor source for this set is a human donor whose cells served as feeder cells for cultures in a pregnancy study.

This clone was seen once. The chain uses TRBV5-1 and TRBJ2-7; TRBD2 agrees at 8 bases. Germline V gene lookup returns CDR1 SGHRS and CDR2 YFSETQ. Trimming cost V 0 bases and J 4 bases; bases outside gene matches: 3. There are 14 residues in the CDR3. DNA for the CDR3: TGCGCCAGCAGCTTGGGGACTAGCCCGTACGAGCAGTACTTC. Amino acid sequence: CASSLGTSPYEQYF. Together with reference TRBV5-1 and TRBJ2-7, the CDR3 gives the full variable domain: KAGVTQTPRYLIKTRGQQVTLSCSPISGHRSVSWYQQTPGQGLQFLFEYFSETQRNKGNFPGRFSGRQFSNSRSEMNVSTLELGDSALYLCASSLGTSPYEQYFGPGTRLTVT.

The chain is built from TRBV30 and TRBJ1-3; D perhaps matches TRBD1 (6 bases). The CDR3 spans 14 residues. V lost 4 bases, J lost 1 base, and 11 bases lay in between. Germline CDR1 GTSNPN, CDR2 SVGIG (reference sequence). The CDR3 reads CAWMRGGSGNTIYF. In nucleotides, the CDR3 is TGTGCCTGGATGAGAGGGGGTTCTGGAAACACCATATATTTT.

This clone was found once. The chain recombines TRBV9 with TRBJ2-5, with 10 bases matching TRBD1. J gave up 1 base and V 3 bases, and 9 bases lay outside the gene matches. Germline V gene lookup returns CDR1 SGDLS and CDR2 YYNGEE. CDR3 length equals 17 residues. The CDR3, as DNA: TGTGCCAGCAGCGCCGCAACTGGGACAGGGGCCCAAGAGACCCAGTACTTC. It encodes CASSAATGTGAQETQYF. Combining the CDR3 with reference TRBV9 and TRBJ2-5 gives the whole variable domain DSGVTQTPKHLITATGQRVTLRCSPRSGDLSVYWYQQSLDQGLQFLIQYYNGEERAKGNILERFSAQQFPDLHSELNLSSLELGDSALYFCASSAATGTGAQETQYFGPGTRLLVL.